Shown below are 12 T cell receptor beta chains from a single sample sequenced in a study of neoadjuvant anti-PD-1 for oral cavity cancer. Repertoires were generated with immunoSEQ multiplex PCR, while TCRdb's copy carries only in-frame clones and drops some. The sample lists about 24,000 clones; roughly 29% were seen once. Noted time point: after neoadjuvant nivolumab, at surgical resection. The material sequenced was tumor tissue, taken after nivolumab (anti-PD-1) treatment. Receptor source: a person between 40 and 85 years old with oral cavity squamous cell carcinoma.

The chain is built from TRBV18 and TRBJ1-2; 7 bases match TRBD1. Unmatched junction bases numbered 6, after V lost 2 bases and J lost 3 bases. CDR1 and CDR2 from the germline V gene are KGHSH and LQKENI. The CDR3 length is 15 residues. As DNA, the CDR3 is TGTGCCAGCTCACCATCTTCCGGGACAGACTATGGCTACACCTTC. Amino acids: CASSPSSGTDYGYTF.

The chain has TRBV5-1 and TRBJ2-7, with D unresolved. The V gene lost 4 bases and the J gene lost 4 bases, with 12 bases spanning the gap. This CDR3 is built from 13 residues. Germline V gives CDR1 SGHRS, CDR2 YFSETQ. CDR3 loop: CASSEIPDYEQYF. The CDR3 region has the DNA TGCGCCAGCAGCGAAATACCCGATTACGAGCAGTACTTC.

The gene calls are TRBV30 and TRBJ1-4, with D possibly matching TRBD1 (5 bases). This CDR3 region has 14 residues. The germline V gene has CDR1 GTSNPN and CDR2 SVGIG (reference sequence). V lost 5 bases to trimming and J lost 8 bases, with 18 bases between them. The CDR3 sequence is CAWSIGQGREKLFF. The CDR3 nucleotides read TGTGCCTGGTCTATCGGGCAGGGAAGGGAAAAACTGTTTTTT.

J is TRBJ2-6 and V is TRBV19; possible D gene TRBD2, 6 bases. This CDR3 comprises 14 residues. Germline V gene lookup returns CDR1 LNHDA and CDR2 SQIVND (reference sequence). The V and J ends lost 7 bases and 2 bases respectively, with 9 bases between them. The CDR3 nucleotides are TGTGCCAGTAATCCGGGAGCTGGGGCCAACGTCCTGACTTTC. As protein: CASNPGAGANVLTF.

V gene TRBV7-9 combines with J gene TRBJ1-2; D gene ambiguous. The CDR3 loop spans 17 amino acids. The V end was cut by 1 base, the J end by 0 bases, with 15 bases between. Germline V gene lookup returns CDR1 SEHNR and CDR2 FQNEAQ (reference sequence). CDR3 region: CASSLVASFKANYGYTF. CDR3 sequence (DNA): TGTGCCAGCAGCTTAGTTGCCAGCTTCAAAGCTAACTATGGCTACACCTTC. Supplemented by reference TRBV7-9 and TRBJ1-2, the full variable domain reads DTGVSQNPRHKITKRGQNVTFRCDPISEHNRLYWYRQTLGQGPEFLTYFQNEAQLEKSRLLSDRFSAERPKGSFSTLEIQRTEQGDSAMYLCASSLVASFKANYGYTFGSGTRLTVV.

V usage is TRBV30 and J usage is TRBJ1-2; 9 bases map to TRBD1. V shed 4 bases and J 1 base; nucleotides not matched to a gene: 7. The CDR3 length is 15 residues. Per the germline V gene, CDR1 is GTSNPN and CDR2 is SVGIG (reference sequence). The CDR3: CAWTIETGGNYGYTF. Here the CDR3 DNA reads TGTGCCTGGACAATAGAGACAGGGGGTAACTATGGCTACACCTTC.

The rearrangement uses TRBV7-6 and TRBJ2-7; a possible D gene is TRBD1 (5 bases). The length of the CDR3 is 11 residues. Trimming shortened V by 5 bases and J by 5 bases, and 7 bases separated the two germline ends. Germline loops: CDR1 SGHVS, CDR2 FNYEAQ. The CDR3 loop reads CASSRTNEQYF. CDR3 DNA: TGTGCCAGCAGCCGGACAAACGAGCAGTACTTC. Full variable domain (rest looked up from reference TRBV7-6 and TRBJ2-7): GAGVSQSPRYKVTKRGQDVALRCDPISGHVSLYWYRQALGQGPEFLTYFNYEAQQDKSGLPNDRFSAERPEGSISTLTIQRTEQRDSAMYRCASSRTNEQYFGPGTRLTVT.

This clone turned up a few times. The V and J genes are TRBV18 and TRBJ1-5, with TRBD1 as a possible D gene (5 bases). The CDR3 sequence is 15 residues long. Trimming removed 2 bases at V and 4 bases at J, with 12 bases between. The germline CDR1 and CDR2 sequences are KGHSH and LQKENI. CDR3 DNA: TGTGCCAGCTCACCATTCCCGACAGCGAATCAGCCCCAGCATTTT. Its translation: CASSPFPTANQPQHF.

The count of this clone is one. V is TRBV4-1 and J is TRBJ1-3, with D possibly TRBD1 on 6 matching bases. Deletions cut 4 bases from V and 6 bases from J, with 7 bases between. The CDR3 has 12 residues. Germline CDR1 and CDR2: MGHRA and YSYEKL. CDR3 in amino acids: CASSPGENTIYF. For the CDR3, the DNA is TGCGCCAGCAGCCCAGGGGAAAACACCATATATTTT.

This chain joins TRBV9 and TRBJ2-7; 9 bases align to TRBD2. J was trimmed by 5 bases and V by 0 bases; bases with no gene match: 9. This CDR3 comprises 16 residues. Germline V gives CDR1 SGDLS, CDR2 YYNGEE. The CDR3 region is CASSVGRAGGHNEQYF. The CDR3 coding sequence is TGTGCCAGCAGCGTAGGGAGAGCGGGAGGCCACAACGAGCAGTACTTC.

The V and J genes are TRBV10-3 and TRBJ1-1; D possibly corresponds to TRBD1 (5 bases). This CDR3 has 13 residues. CDR1 is ENHRY and CDR2 is SYGVKD in the germline V gene. V was cut by 6 bases and J by 3 bases, with 11 bases left in between. In DNA form, the CDR3 reads TGTGCCATCAGGGGGGAATGGGACACTGAAGCTTTCTTT. Its protein is CAIRGEWDTEAFF.

Only a few counts were recorded for this clone. The V gene is TRBV7-2, the J gene TRBJ1-5, with D tentatively TRBD1 (6 bases). The V and J ends lost 2 bases and 9 bases respectively, with 8 bases between them. CDR1 is SGHTA, CDR2 FQGNSA, per germline. The CDR3 runs to 12 residues. The CDR3 nucleotides are TGTGCCAGCAGCTTAACAGGGAGGCCCCAGCATTTT. Protein sequence: CASSLTGRPQHF.